The sample holds a few counts of the clone carrying this T cell receptor beta chain. Antigen specificity is unknown. TCRdb re-called the 5' RACE reads through MiXCR, storing one row per CDR3 protein. The table includes hundreds of thousands of distinct CDR3 sequences, 12% detected once. The CDR3 sequence is 16 residues long. V trimming: 7 bases; J trimming: 4 bases; junction bases outside the gene matches: 13. Germline-derived CDR1 and CDR2 are ENHRY and SYGVKD. The sample belongs to a study of identical twins. General observations from the study: The same donors were not followed; conclusions instead depended on cross-sectional statistical analysis.

These data also featured in a second study, about yellow fever vaccine responses in identical twins.

The source of this sequence is a woman aged 18-29 years in good health. This chain connects TRBV10-3 to TRBJ2-1, with 7 bases that match TRBD2. The specimen was CD8+ T cells sorted from blood. CDR3 DNA: TGTGCCATCACCAGAGGCGGGAGAGGCGGGTACAATGAGCAGTTCTTC. It is translated as CAITRGGRGGYNEQFF.